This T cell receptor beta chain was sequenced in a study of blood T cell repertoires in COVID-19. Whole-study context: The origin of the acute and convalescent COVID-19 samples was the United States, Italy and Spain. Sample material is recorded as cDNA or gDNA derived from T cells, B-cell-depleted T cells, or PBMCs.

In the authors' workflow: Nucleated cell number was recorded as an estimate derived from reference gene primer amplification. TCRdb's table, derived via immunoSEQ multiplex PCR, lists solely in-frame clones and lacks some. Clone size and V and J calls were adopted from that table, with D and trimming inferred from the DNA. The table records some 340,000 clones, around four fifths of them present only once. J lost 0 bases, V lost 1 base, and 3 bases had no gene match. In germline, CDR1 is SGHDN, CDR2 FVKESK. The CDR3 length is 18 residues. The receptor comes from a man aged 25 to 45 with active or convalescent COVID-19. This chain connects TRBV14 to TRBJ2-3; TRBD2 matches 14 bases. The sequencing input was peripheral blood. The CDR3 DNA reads TGTGCCAGCAGCCAAGGGACTAGCGGGGGGAATAGCACAGATACGCAGTATTTT. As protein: CASSQGTSGGNSTDTQYF.